This T cell receptor (beta chain) was recovered during a study of OX40 agonist ivuxolimab in advanced cancers. In the study overall: Ivuxolimab, which targeted the costimulatory receptor OX40 (CD134), was an agonistic, fully human IgG2 monoclonal antibody. The paper describes the monotherapy dose-escalation part (N ≈ 52 patients) of the phase I trial of ivuxolimab. Among the approximately 54 dose-escalation patients, around 19 had hepatocellular carcinoma, some 15 melanoma, 9 renal cell carcinoma and 9 head and neck cancer. Partial responses occurred in three dose-escalation patients, of whom one had hepatocellular carcinoma and two had cutaneous melanoma. Prior anti-PD-1, anti-PD-L1 or anti-CTLA-4 therapy was permitted, and 35% to 40% of dose-escalation patients had received checkpoint inhibitors. Peripheral TCRbeta sequencing was intended to test whether TCR sequence diversity was altered and clonal T-cell expansion was caused by ivuxolimab. Intravenous ivuxolimab was administered to patients every 2 weeks at six dose levels: 0.01, 0.1, 0.3, 1.5, 3 and 10 mg/kg. The dose-escalation cohort was about 86% male with a mean age of about 60 years, ranging from 23 to 79.

With respect to this clone: Its recognized antigen is unknown. Base qualities are not at hand, and no much larger clone is one base apart.

Genomic DNA was isolated from the sorted cells so that the TCRbeta CDR3 region could be sequenced. The immunoSEQ Assay was used for sequencing of TCRbeta CDR3 regions. TCRdb holds this immuneACCESS table with in-frame rearrangements only. Some clones are missing; in checked studies, unresolved V genes explain under half, and the rest has no known cause. This sample has tens of thousands of clones in its table, and about 91% of those were observed once. The ten largest clones add up to around 6.9% of the sample. What the research found in general, with its limitations: Which antigens the clonally expanded peripheral T cells were specific for was not determined. On average, CD8+ T cells showed more expanded clones than CD4+ T cells after ivuxolimab. In partial responders in the 0.1-3.0 mg/kg groups, normalized peripheral clonal expansion was found to be among the lowest, especially among CD8+ T cells. Low levels of normalized T-cell clonal expansion were also seen in some nonresponding patients. At doses of 0.1 to 3.0 mg/kg, clonal expansion of both CD4+ and CD8+ T cells in blood was seen between baseline and week 6.

CDR1 and CDR2 are read off the germline V gene as SQVTM and ANQGSEA. Spanning cysteine to phenylalanine, the CDR3 consists of 13 amino acids. The entry retains the CDR3 DNA only, 39 bases that are in frame from base 1. V is pared back by 5 bases and J by 5 bases, with 13 bases lying between the germline termini. The trial excluded patients who had a history of autoimmune disease or were on systemic immunosuppression. Peripheral blood for TCR sequencing was drawn from every dose cohort at baseline, at cycle 4 day 1 and at cycle 7 day 1. The samples were taken from a phase I, first-in-human, multicenter, open-label dose-escalation trial of ivuxolimab. Adults with locally advanced or metastatic head and neck squamous cell, hepatocellular, melanoma or renal cell carcinoma were enrolled in the trial. CD4+ and CD8+ T cells were sorted separately from peripheral blood before TCR sequencing.

The sequence came from an adult with an advanced solid tumor such as melanoma, head and neck, liver or kidney cancer. The specimen was CD4+ or CD8+ T cells sorted from blood, collected in a trial of the OX40 agonist ivuxolimab. The chain joins TRBV29-1 to TRBJ1-5, with the D gene uncertain. The nucleotide sequence is given as TGCAGCGTTTCGGAAGTTGCAGATCAGCCCCAGCATTTT. Its translation is CSVSEVADQPQHF.